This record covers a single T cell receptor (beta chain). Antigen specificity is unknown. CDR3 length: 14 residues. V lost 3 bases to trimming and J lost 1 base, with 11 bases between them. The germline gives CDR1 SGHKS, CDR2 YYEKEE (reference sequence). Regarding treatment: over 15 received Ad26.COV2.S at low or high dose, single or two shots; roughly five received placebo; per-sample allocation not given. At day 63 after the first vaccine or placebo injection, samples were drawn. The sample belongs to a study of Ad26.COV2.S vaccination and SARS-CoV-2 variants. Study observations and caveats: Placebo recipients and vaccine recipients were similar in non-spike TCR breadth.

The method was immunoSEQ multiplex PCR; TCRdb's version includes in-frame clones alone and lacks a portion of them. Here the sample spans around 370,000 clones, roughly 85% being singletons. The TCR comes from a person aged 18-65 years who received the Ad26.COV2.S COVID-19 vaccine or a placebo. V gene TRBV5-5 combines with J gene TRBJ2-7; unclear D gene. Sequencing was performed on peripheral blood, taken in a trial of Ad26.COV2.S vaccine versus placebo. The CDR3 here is CASSSWDISYEQYF. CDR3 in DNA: TGTGCCAGCAGCTCCTGGGATATATCCTACGAGCAGTACTTC.